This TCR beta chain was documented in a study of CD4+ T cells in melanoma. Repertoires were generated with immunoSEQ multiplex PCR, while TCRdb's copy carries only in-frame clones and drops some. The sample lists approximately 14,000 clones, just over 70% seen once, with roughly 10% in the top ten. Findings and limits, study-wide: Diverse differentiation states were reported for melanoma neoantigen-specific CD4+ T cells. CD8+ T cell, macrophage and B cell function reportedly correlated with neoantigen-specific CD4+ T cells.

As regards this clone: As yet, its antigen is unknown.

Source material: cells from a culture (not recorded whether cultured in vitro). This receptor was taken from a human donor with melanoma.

In DNA form, the CDR3 reads TGTGCCAGCAGTGCGGCGTACGAGCAGTACTTC. It is translated as CASSAAYEQYF. The chain combines TRBV2 with TRBJ2-5; D call uncertain. The assigned J gene may be wrong: the sequence end matches TRBJ2-7 better. Per the germline V gene, CDR1 is SNHLY and CDR2 is FYNNEI. The CDR3 is made up of 11 amino acids.